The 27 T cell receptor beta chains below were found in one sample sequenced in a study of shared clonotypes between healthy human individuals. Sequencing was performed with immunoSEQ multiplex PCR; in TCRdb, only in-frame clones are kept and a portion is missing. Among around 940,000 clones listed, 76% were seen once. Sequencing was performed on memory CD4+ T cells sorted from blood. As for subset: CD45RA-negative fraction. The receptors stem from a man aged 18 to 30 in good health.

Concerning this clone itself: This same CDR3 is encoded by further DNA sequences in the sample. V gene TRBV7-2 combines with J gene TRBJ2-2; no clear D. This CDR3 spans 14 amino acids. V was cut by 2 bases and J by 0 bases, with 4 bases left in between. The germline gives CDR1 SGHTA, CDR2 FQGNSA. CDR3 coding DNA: TGTGCCAGCAGCTTACCTCCGAACACCGGGGAGCTGTTTTTT. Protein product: CASSLPPNTGELFF.

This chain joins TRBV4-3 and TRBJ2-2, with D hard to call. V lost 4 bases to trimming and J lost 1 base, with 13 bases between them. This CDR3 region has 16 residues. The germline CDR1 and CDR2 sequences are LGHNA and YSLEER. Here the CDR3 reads CASSRNPVMNTGELFF. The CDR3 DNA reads TGCGCCAGCAGCCGAAACCCTGTGATGAACACCGGGGAGCTGTTTTTT.

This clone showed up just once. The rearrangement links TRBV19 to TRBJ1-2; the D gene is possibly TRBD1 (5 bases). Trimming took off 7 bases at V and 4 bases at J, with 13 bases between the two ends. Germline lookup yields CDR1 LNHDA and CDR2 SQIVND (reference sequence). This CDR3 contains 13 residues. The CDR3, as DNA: TGTGCCAGTACGAGACAGAGGGGCTATGGCTACACCTTC. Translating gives CASTRQRGYGYTF.

The chain's CDR3 is CASSGRDRAQPQHF. For the CDR3, the DNA is TGTGCCAGCAGTGGAAGGGACAGGGCCCAGCCCCAGCATTTT. The V gene is TRBV6-1, the J gene TRBJ1-5; 9 bases are shared with TRBD1. The CDR3 spans 14 residues. V dropped 4 bases and J dropped 7; count of bases not matched to a gene: 5. Germline V gene lookup returns CDR1 MNHNS and CDR2 SASEGT.

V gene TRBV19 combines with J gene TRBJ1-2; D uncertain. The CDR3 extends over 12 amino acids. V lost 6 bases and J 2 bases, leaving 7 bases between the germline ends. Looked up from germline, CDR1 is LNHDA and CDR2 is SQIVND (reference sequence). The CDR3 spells CASSFTNYGYTF. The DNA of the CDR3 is TGTGCCAGTAGCTTCACCAACTATGGCTACACCTTC.

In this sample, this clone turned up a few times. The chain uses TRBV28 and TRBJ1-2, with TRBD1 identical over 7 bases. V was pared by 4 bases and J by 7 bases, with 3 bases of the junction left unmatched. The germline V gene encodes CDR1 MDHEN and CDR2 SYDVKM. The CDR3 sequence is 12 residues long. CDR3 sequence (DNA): TGTGCCAGCAGTTACAGGGGCCGTGGCTACACCTTC. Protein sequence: CASSYRGRGYTF.

Here the CDR3 reads CASSLGGTGVYEQYF. The CDR3 DNA is TGTGCCAGCAGCTTAGGAGGGACAGGGGTCTACGAGCAGTACTTC. J is TRBJ2-7 and V is TRBV7-2; TRBD1 agrees at 10 bases. Germline values: CDR1 SGHTA, CDR2 FQGNSA. V lost 1 base to trimming and J lost 3 bases; unmatched junction nucleotides: 3. CDR3 length: 15 amino acids.

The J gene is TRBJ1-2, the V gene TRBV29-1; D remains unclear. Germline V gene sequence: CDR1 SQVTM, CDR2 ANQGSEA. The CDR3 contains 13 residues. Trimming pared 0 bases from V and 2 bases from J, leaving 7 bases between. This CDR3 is CSVEDRENYGYTF. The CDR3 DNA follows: TGCAGCGTTGAAGATAGGGAAAACTATGGCTACACCTTC.

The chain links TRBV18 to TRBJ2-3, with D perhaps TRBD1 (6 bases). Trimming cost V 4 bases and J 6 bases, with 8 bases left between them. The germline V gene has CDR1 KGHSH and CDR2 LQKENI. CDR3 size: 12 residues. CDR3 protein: CASSRDRDTQYF. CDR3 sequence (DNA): TGTGCCAGCTCACGCGACAGGGATACGCAGTATTTT.

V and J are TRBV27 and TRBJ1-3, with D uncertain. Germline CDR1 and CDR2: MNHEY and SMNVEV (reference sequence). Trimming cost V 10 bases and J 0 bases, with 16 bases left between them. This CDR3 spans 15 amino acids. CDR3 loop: CATRGGSASGNTIYF. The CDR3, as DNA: TGTGCCACCCGGGGAGGGTCAGCCTCTGGAAACACCATATATTTT.

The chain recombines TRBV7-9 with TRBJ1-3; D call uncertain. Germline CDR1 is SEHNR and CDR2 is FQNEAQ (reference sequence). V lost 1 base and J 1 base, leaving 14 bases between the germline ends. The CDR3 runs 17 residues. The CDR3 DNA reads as TGTGCCAGCAGCTTAGATCTTCGACTGGGGTCTGGAAACACCATATATTTT. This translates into CASSLDLRLGSGNTIYF.

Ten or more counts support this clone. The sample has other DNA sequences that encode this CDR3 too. Here the CDR3 reads CASSTGTTYEQYF. DNA of the CDR3: TGTGCCAGCAGCACCGGGACAACCTACGAGCAGTACTTC. The rearrangement joins TRBV28 to TRBJ2-7; the D gene is possibly TRBD1 (6 bases). The CDR3 spans 13 residues. V shed 6 bases and J shed 2 bases, with 11 bases lying between them. Germline assignment: CDR1 MDHEN and CDR2 SYDVKM.

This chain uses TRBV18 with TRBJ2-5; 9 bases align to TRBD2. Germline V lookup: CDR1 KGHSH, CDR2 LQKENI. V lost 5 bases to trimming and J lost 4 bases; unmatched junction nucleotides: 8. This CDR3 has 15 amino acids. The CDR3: CASSDKLAGVETQYF. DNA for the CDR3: TGTGCCAGCTCAGATAAACTAGCGGGCGTAGAGACCCAGTACTTC.

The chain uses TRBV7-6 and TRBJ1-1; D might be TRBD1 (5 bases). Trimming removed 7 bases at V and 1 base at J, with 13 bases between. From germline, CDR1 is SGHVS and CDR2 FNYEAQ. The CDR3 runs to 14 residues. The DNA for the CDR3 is TGTGCCAGCAACCAGGGACCCGCGAACACTGAAGCTTTCTTT. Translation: CASNQGPANTEAFF.

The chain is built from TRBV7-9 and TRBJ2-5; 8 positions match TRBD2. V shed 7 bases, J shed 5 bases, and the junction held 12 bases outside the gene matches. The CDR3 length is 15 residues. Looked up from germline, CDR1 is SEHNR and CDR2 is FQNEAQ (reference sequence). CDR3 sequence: CASTEMAGGRETQYF. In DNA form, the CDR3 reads TGTGCCAGCACCGAAATGGCGGGGGGCCGGGAGACCCAGTACTTC.

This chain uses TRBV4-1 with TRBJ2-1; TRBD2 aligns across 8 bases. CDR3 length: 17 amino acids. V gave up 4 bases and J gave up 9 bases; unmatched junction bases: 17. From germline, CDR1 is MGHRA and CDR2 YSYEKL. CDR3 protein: CASSLDSASGFRGEQFF. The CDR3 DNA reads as TGCGCCAGCAGCCTGGATTCGGCTAGCGGGTTTCGCGGTGAGCAGTTCTTC.

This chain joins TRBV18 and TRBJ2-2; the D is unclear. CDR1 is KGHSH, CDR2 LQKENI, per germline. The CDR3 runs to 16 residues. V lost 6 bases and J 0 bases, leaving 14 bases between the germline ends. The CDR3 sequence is CASSPQWVANTGELFF. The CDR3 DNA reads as TGTGCCAGCTCCCCCCAGTGGGTTGCGAACACCGGGGAGCTGTTTTTT.

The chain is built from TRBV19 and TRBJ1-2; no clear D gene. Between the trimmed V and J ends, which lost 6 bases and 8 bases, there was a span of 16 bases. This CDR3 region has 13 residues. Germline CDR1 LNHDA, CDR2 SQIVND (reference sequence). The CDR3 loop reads CASRVINGVGYTF. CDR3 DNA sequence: TGTGCCAGTAGGGTGATAAATGGAGTGGGCTACACCTTC. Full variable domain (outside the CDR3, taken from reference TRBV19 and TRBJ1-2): DGGITQSPKYLFRKEGQNVTLSCEQNLNHDAMYWYRQDPGQGLRLIYYSQIVNDFQKGDIAEGYSVSREKKESFPLTVTSAQKNPTAFYLCASRVINGVGYTFGSGTRLTVV.

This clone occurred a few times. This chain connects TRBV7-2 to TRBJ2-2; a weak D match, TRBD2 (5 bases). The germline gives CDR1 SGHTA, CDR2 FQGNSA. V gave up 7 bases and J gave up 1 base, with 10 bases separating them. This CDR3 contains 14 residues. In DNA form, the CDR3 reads TGTGCCAGCATGAGACTAATGAACACCGGGGAGCTGTTTTTT. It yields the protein CASMRLMNTGELFF.

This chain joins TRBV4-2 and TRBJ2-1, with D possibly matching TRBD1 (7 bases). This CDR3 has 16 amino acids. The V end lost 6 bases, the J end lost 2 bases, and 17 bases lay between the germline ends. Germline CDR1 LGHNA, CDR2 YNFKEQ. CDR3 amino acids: CASRNRQGEAYNEQFF. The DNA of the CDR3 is TGTGCCAGCAGAAACCGTCAGGGGGAGGCCTACAATGAGCAGTTCTTC.

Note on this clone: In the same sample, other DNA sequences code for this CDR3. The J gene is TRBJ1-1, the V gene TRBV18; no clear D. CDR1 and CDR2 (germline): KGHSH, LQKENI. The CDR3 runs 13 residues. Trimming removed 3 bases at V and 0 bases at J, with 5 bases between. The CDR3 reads CASSPGVNTEAFF. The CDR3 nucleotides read TGTGCCAGCTCACCTGGGGTGAACACTGAAGCTTTCTTT.

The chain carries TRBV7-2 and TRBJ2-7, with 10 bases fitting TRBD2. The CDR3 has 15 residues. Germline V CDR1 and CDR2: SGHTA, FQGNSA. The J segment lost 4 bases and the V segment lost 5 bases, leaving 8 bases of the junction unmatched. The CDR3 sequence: CASSPVAGGLYEQYF. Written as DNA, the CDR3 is TGTGCCAGCAGCCCGGTAGCGGGAGGTCTATACGAGCAGTACTTC.

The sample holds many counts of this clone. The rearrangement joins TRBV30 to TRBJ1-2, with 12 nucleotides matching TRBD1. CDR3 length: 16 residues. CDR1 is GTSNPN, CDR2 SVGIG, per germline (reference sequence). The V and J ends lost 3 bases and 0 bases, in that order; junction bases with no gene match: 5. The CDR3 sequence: CAWRRGQGATNYGYTF. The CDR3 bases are TGTGCCTGGAGAAGGGGACAGGGGGCTACTAACTATGGCTACACCTTC.

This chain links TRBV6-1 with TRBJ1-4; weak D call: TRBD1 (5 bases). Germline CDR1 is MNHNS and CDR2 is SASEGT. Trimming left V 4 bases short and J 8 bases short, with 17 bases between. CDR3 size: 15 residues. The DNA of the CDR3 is TGTGCCAGCAGTGTAGGGACGTCCGTTGGGGAAAAACTGTTTTTT. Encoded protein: CASSVGTSVGEKLFF.

This CDR3 reads CASSWGQGGEQYF. The CDR3, as DNA: TGTGCCAGCAGCTGGGGACAGGGCGGCGAGCAGTACTTC. V and J are TRBV2 and TRBJ2-7; 9 bases line up with TRBD1. CDR3 length equals 13 residues. From germline, CDR1 is SNHLY and CDR2 FYNNEI. J lost 6 bases, V lost 6 bases, and 6 bases had no gene match.

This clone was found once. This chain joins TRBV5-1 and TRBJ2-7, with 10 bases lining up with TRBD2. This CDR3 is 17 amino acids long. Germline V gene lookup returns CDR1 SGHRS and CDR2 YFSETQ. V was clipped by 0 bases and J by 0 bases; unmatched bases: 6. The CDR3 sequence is CASSLELAGKYSYEQYF. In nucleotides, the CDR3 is TGCGCCAGCAGCTTGGAACTAGCGGGGAAATACTCCTACGAGCAGTACTTC.

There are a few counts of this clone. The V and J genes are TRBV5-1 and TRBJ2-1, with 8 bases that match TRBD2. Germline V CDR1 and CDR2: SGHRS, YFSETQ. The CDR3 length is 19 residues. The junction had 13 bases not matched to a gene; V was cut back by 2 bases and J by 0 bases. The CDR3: CASSLMGRSGGDSYNEQFF. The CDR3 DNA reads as TGCGCCAGCAGCTTAATGGGGCGAAGCGGGGGTGACTCCTACAATGAGCAGTTCTTC.